The rows below give T cell receptor beta chains drawn from one sample of a study of T cells in narcolepsy. Clones were sequenced by immunoSEQ multiplex PCR, and TCRdb holds only the in-frame ones, with some missing. The repertoire holds around 18,000 clones, with around 86% as singletons. The sample was memory (CD45RA-) CD4+ T cells from blood. The receptors shown here come from a human donor in good health. The CDR3 runs from the conserved cysteine through the conserved F or W. Each record gives: V gene, J gene, D gene, clone size, CDR3 DNA, CDR3 protein. A D gene is named only where the DNA matches it firmly. Expanded clones get a size class; other rows say once, few or many, or leave the size out.

TRBV27,TRBJ1-1,.,.,TGTGCCAGCAGTTTAAGCAGGGCGAACACTGAAGCTTTCTTT,CASSLSRANTEAFF
TRBV5-8,TRBJ2-5,TRBD2,.,TGTGCCAGCAGCTTGGGTCTAGCGGGAGCTCAAGAGACCCAGTACTTC,CASSLGLAGAQETQYF
TRBV7-6,TRBJ1-1,.,once,TGTGCCAGCAGTCGATATAAAGGGAACACTGAAGCTTTCTTT,CASSRYKGNTEAFF
TRBV6-1,TRBJ2-3,.,.,TGTGCCAGCAGGGAGAGCACAGATACGCAGTATTTT,CASRESTDTQYF
TRBV7-8,TRBJ2-1,TRBD1,.,TGTGCCAGCAGCTCTCCCTATGGGACAGGCCTAGGAAGGTGGCAGTTCTTC,CASSSPYGTGLGRWQFF
TRBV4-1,TRBJ2-4,.,once,TGCGCCAGCAGCCTCCTCGCACAGGGCTCCAAAAACATTCAGTACTTC,CASSLLAQGSKNIQYF
TRBV5-6,TRBJ1-5,.,few,TGTGCCAGCAGCACGTTGGACCAGCCCCAGCATTTT,CASSTLDQPQHF
TRBV2,TRBJ2-5,TRBD1,.,TGTGCCAGCAGTGAAGAAAGGACAGGGTGGGAGACCCAGTACTTC,CASSEERTGWETQYF
TRBV12-5,TRBJ2-7,TRBD1,.,TGTGCTAGTGGGACAGGGGTAGACTACGAGCAGTACTTC,CASGTGVDYEQYF
TRBV5-1,TRBJ1-4,.,.,TGCGCCAGCAGCTTGTTCTCCGGGCAGGAAAAACTGTTTTTT,CASSLFSGQEKLFF
TRBV5-1,TRBJ2-2,.,.,TGCGCCAGCAGCTGGGGGCTCCGACAGAACACCGGGGAGCTGTTTTTT,CASSWGLRQNTGELFF
TRBV5-1,TRBJ1-5,.,.,TGCGCCAGCAGCTTGGACGCGTATAGCAATCAGCCCCAGCATTTT,CASSLDAYSNQPQHF
TRBV6-5,TRBJ1-4,TRBD1,.,TGTGCCAGTCATAGGACAGGGGGGGATGAAAAACTGTTTTTT,CASHRTGGDEKLFF
TRBV2,TRBJ1-2,TRBD1,.,TGTGCCAGCAAACAGGGGGCCCAAGCTAACTATGGCTACACCTTC,CASKQGAQANYGYTF
TRBV5-6,TRBJ1-6,.,.,TGTGCCAGCAGCTTAAGGACATATAATTCACCCCTCCACTTT,CASSLRTYNSPLHF
TRBV19,TRBJ1-5,.,.,TGTGCCAGTAGTACAGGGATCAGTCAGCCCCAGCATTTT,CASSTGISQPQHF
TRBV19,TRBJ1-1,TRBD1,.,TGTGCCAGTAGTCTCCTCCGCGACAGGGACACTGAAGCTTTCTTT,CASSLLRDRDTEAFF
TRBV30,TRBJ2-3,.,.,TGTGCCTGGAGTGTTGGCTCGGTGACAGATACGCAGTATTTT,CAWSVGSVTDTQYF
TRBV11-2,TRBJ2-7,.,.,TGTGCCAGCAGCCCTGTAGGGCTAATAGGGCAGTACTTC,CASSPVGLIGQYF